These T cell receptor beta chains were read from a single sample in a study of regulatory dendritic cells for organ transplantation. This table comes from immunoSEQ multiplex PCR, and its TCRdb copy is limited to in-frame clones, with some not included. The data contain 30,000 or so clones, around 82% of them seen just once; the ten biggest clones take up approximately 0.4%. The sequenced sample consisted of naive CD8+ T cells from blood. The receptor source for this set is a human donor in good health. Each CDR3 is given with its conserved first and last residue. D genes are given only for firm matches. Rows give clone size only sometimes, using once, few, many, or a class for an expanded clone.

CASSLPTSAGYTF TGCGCCAGCAGCTTGCCGACATCGGCGGGCTACACCTTC TRBV5-1 - - TRBJ1-2
CASSLVGLAGGKTQYF TGTGCCAGCAGCTTAGTTGGACTAGCGGGGGGTAAGACCCAGTACTTC TRBV7-9 TRBD2 - TRBJ2-5
CATSRWDRDNYGYTF TGTGCCACCAGCAGGTGGGACAGGGACAACTATGGCTACACCTTC TRBV15 TRBD1 - TRBJ1-2
CASSLERDGKNIQYF TGTGCCAGCAGCTTAGAAAGAGATGGCAAAAACATTCAGTACTTC TRBV7-9 - - TRBJ2-4
CASSLGSWGQGADTQYF TGTGCCAGCAGCCTAGGGAGTTGGGGACAGGGCGCAGATACGCAGTATTTT TRBV11-3 TRBD1 once TRBJ2-3
CASSQRVSSGSYEQYF TGCGCCAGCAGCCAAAGGGTATCTAGCGGGAGCTACGAGCAGTACTTC TRBV4-1 TRBD2 - TRBJ2-7
CASTAGGTEAFF TGTGCCAGCACCGCCGGGGGAACTGAAGCTTTCTTT TRBV7-6 - - TRBJ1-1
CASSVESGERHQETQYF TGTGCCAGCAGCGTAGAGTCAGGGGAACGGCACCAAGAGACCCAGTACTTC TRBV9 - - TRBJ2-5
CAGRIRPNTEAFF TGTGCCGGTAGGATCAGGCCGAACACTGAAGCTTTCTTT TRBV19 - - TRBJ1-1
CASSPRPVTQETQYF TGTGCCAGCAGCCCCAGGCCAGTTACCCAAGAGACCCAGTACTTC TRBV14 - - TRBJ2-5
CASSEAYPGQGFDTQYF TGTGCCAGCAGTGAAGCTTACCCGGGACAGGGTTTTGATACGCAGTATTTT TRBV6-1 TRBD1 once TRBJ2-3
CASSIVGQGVWAGELFF TGTGCCAGTAGTATAGTAGGGCAGGGGGTATGGGCCGGGGAGCTGTTTTTT TRBV19 TRBD1 few TRBJ2-2
CASSQDYSDQPQHF TGCGCCAGCAGCCAAGATTATTCGGATCAGCCCCAGCATTTT TRBV4-3 - - TRBJ1-5
CASSFWTTDYGYTF TGCGCCAGCAGCTTTTGGACAACGGACTATGGCTACACCTTC TRBV5-1 - - TRBJ1-2
CASSFYRDSKLYSNQPQHF TGTGCCAGCAGCTTCTACCGGGACAGTAAATTATATAGCAATCAGCCCCAGCATTTT TRBV5-6 TRBD1 - TRBJ1-5
CASSLATGQGYEQYF TGTGCCAGCAGCTTAGCGACGGGACAGGGGTACGAGCAGTACTTC TRBV7-8 TRBD1 - TRBJ2-7
CASSYSPGQGSEAFF TGTGCCAGCAGCTATAGCCCGGGACAGGGCTCTGAAGCTTTCTTT TRBV7-6 TRBD1 - TRBJ1-1
CASSLSPPTGEAFF TGTGCCAGCAGCTTAAGTCCCCCAACGGGTGAAGCTTTCTTT TRBV5-6 - once TRBJ1-1
CASSGTQGPNEKLFF TGTGCCAGCAGCGGGACCCAGGGTCCTAATGAAAAACTGTTTTTT TRBV9 - - TRBJ1-4
CASSFSGLGEQYF TGTGCCAGCAGTTTCTCAGGGTTGGGCGAGCAGTACTTC TRBV27 - - TRBJ2-7
CASSFSGTSGGMETQYF TGTGCCAGCAGCTTTTCCGGGACTAGCGGGGGGATGGAGACCCAGTACTTC TRBV5-6 TRBD2 - TRBJ2-5
CSVEDRDNSYEQYF TGCAGCGTTGAAGACCGGGACAACTCCTACGAGCAGTACTTC TRBV29-1 - - TRBJ2-7
CASRDRQGTSTDTQYF TGTGCCAGCAGGGATCGACAGGGGACAAGCACAGATACGCAGTATTTT TRBV11-3 TRBD1 - TRBJ2-3
CASSLTGGSNQPQHF TGTGCCAGCAGTCTTACGGGAGGGAGCAATCAGCCCCAGCATTTT TRBV6-1 - - TRBJ1-5
CSAGRNEQFF TGCAGTGCCGGTCGTAATGAGCAGTTCTTC TRBV20-1 - - TRBJ2-1
CASSWGGGQSPYGYTF TGTGCCAGCAGTTGGGGTGGGGGACAGTCCCCCTATGGCTACACCTTC TRBV6-5 TRBD1 - TRBJ1-2
CASSVTTGLIGAFF TGCGCCAGCAGCGTTACAACAGGGTTGATTGGAGCTTTCTTT TRBV4-3 - - TRBJ1-1
CASNTAGNSPLHF TGTGCCAGTAACACCGCGGGCAATTCACCCCTCCACTTT TRBV19 - - TRBJ1-6
CASSTRLGQSSSYEQYF TGTGCCAGCAGCACCCGTCTCGGACAGAGTAGCTCCTACGAGCAGTACTTC TRBV7-9 - - TRBJ2-7
CASSMETRTSDEAFF TGTGCCAGTAGTATGGAGACAAGGACTTCGGATGAAGCTTTCTTT TRBV19 - - TRBJ1-1
CASSEDRVNTEAFF TGTGCCAGCAGTGAGGACAGAGTGAACACTGAAGCTTTCTTT TRBV2 - - TRBJ1-1